This passage covers 18 T cell receptor beta chains from one sample sequenced in a study of blood T cell repertoires in COVID-19. The table came from immunoSEQ multiplex PCR; TCRdb's copy has only in-frame clones and leaves some out. The profile shows about 220,000 clones, roughly 80% of them singletons. The sequenced material came from peripheral blood. These receptors were obtained from a woman aged 55-70 years with acute or convalescent COVID-19.

The CDR3 nucleotides read TGTGCCAGCAGCAACCCCGACAGGTCTTCACCCCTCCACTTT. It codes for CASSNPDRSSPLHF. The rearrangement uses TRBV6-5 and TRBJ1-6, with D tentatively TRBD1 (6 bases). The CDR3 length is 14 residues. Germline V gene data show CDR1 as MNHEY and CDR2 as SVGAGI. V lost 6 bases and J lost 9, with 15 bases in between.

V is TRBV19 and J is TRBJ2-7; a possible D gene is TRBD2 (5 bases). Trimming cost V 5 bases and J 3 bases, with 14 bases left between them. CDR3 length: 14 amino acids. Germline CDR1 reads LNHDA; CDR2 reads SQIVND (reference sequence). CDR3 coding DNA: TGTGCCAGTAGTCCGGACTCACGCCTCTACGAGCAGTACTTC. Translating gives CASSPDSRLYEQYF.

The chain uses TRBV28 and TRBJ1-1; D not certain. CDR1 is MDHEN and CDR2 is SYDVKM in the germline V gene. Trimming removed 5 bases at V and 5 bases at J, with 9 bases between. The CDR3 is 12 residues long. CDR3 sequence reads: CASSRGGTEAFF. The CDR3, as DNA: TGTGCCAGCAGTCGCGGTGGGACTGAAGCTTTCTTT.

The chain recombines TRBV9 with TRBJ2-1; D unclear. Germline V gene lookup returns CDR1 SGDLS and CDR2 YYNGEE. Trimming cost V 4 bases and J 0 bases, with 5 bases left between them. CDR3 length equals 13 residues. As DNA, the CDR3 is TGTGCCAGCAGCCCAAACTCCTACAATGAGCAGTTCTTC. Translated: CASSPNSYNEQFF.

The chain carries TRBV5-6 and TRBJ2-1, with 9 bases identical to TRBD1. V gave up 3 bases and J gave up 14 bases; unmatched junction bases: 9. From germline, CDR1 is SGHDT and CDR2 YYEEEE. This CDR3 contains 13 residues. In nucleotides, the CDR3 is TGTGCCAGCAGCTCAGCGGTAGGGGACAGGGAGTTCTTC. It codes for CASSSAVGDREFF.

The count of this clone is one. The rearrangement links TRBV25-1 to TRBJ2-1; TRBD2 matches 8 bases. Unmatched junction bases numbered 0, after V lost 4 bases and J lost 4 bases. CDR3 size: 13 residues. CDR1 and CDR2 from the germline V gene are MGHDK and SYGVNS. CDR3 amino acids: CASSAGGYNEQFF. The CDR3 nucleotides are TGTGCCAGCAGTGCGGGGGGGTACAATGAGCAGTTCTTC.

The CDR3 loop is CASSQEGGSGYGYTF. CDR3 nucleotide sequence: TGTGCCAGCAGCCAAGAGGGGGGGTCCGGCTATGGCTACACCTTC. The V call is TRBV4-2, the J call TRBJ1-2; D might be TRBD1 (5 bases). There are 15 residues in the CDR3. V dropped 0 bases and J dropped 4 bases, with 12 bases sitting between them. Germline V gives CDR1 LGHNA, CDR2 YNFKEQ.

CDR3 in amino acids: CASSLGDRDSGELFF. CDR3 nucleotide sequence: TGTGCCAGCAGCTTGGGGGACAGGGACTCCGGGGAGCTGTTTTTT. The genes are TRBV5-4 and TRBJ2-2, with 9 bases identical to TRBD1. The V gene's germline CDR1 is SGHNT and CDR2 YYREEE (reference sequence). With 0 bases clipped from V and 6 bases from J, the junction kept 3 bases outside the gene matches. CDR3 length: 15 residues. The whole variable domain, filled in from reference TRBV5-4 and TRBJ2-2, reads ETGVTQSPTHLIKTRGQQVTLRCSSQSGHNTVSWYQQALGQGPQFIFQYYREEENGRGNFPPRFSGLQFPNYSSELNVNALELDDSALYLCASSLGDRDSGELFFGEGSRLTVL.

This clone was detected a few times. This CDR3 is CAWSRGQGPNYGYTF. In DNA, the CDR3 is TGTGCCTGGAGCCGGGGACAGGGCCCTAACTATGGCTACACCTTC. The gene calls are TRBV30 and TRBJ1-2, with TRBD1 matching over 9 bases. The germline V gene has CDR1 GTSNPN and CDR2 SVGIG (reference sequence). J was trimmed by 0 bases and V by 3 bases; bases with no gene match: 5. This CDR3 contains 15 residues.

This clone was observed a few times. The chain has TRBV28 and TRBJ1-5; the D gene is possibly TRBD1 (5 bases). V was cut by 5 bases and J by 3 bases, with 14 bases left in between. The CDR3 sequence is 15 residues long. In germline, CDR1 is MDHEN, CDR2 SYDVKM. DNA of the CDR3: TGTGCCAGCAGTCCCGTGGGGGGTCCCAATCAGCCCCAGCATTTT. As protein: CASSPVGGPNQPQHF. Complete variable domain (other parts from reference TRBV28 and TRBJ1-5): DVKVTQSSRYLVKRTGEKVFLECVQDMDHENMFWYRQDPGLGLRLIYFSYDVKMKEKGDIPEGYSVSREKKERFSLILESASTNQTSMYLCASSPVGGPNQPQHFGDGTRLSIL.

V gene TRBV5-4 combines with J gene TRBJ2-3; TRBD2 agrees at 10 bases. The CDR3 has 15 amino acids. The germline V gene encodes CDR1 SGHNT and CDR2 YYREEE (reference sequence). V trimming: 4 bases; J trimming: 2 bases; junction bases outside the gene matches: 4. CDR3 in amino acids: CASSPTSGVTDTQYF. The DNA for the CDR3 is TGTGCCAGCAGCCCCACTAGCGGGGTCACAGATACGCAGTATTTT.

DNA for the CDR3: TGTGCCAGCAGTGTTGGCAGGGTTAGCAATCAGCCCCAGCATTTT. Its protein product is CASSVGRVSNQPQHF. The chain carries TRBV2 and TRBJ1-5, with TRBD1 as a possible D gene (5 bases). The CDR3 is 15 amino acids. The V gene lost 4 bases and the J gene lost 0 bases, with 10 bases spanning the gap. Germline CDR1 reads SNHLY; CDR2 reads FYNNEI.

The chain is built from TRBV4-1 and TRBJ2-7, with 9 bases that match TRBD1. Germline loops: CDR1 MGHRA, CDR2 YSYEKL. CDR3 size: 19 residues. The V gene end was trimmed by 5 bases and the J gene end by 5 bases; junction bases not matched to a gene: 22. As DNA, the CDR3 is TGCGCCAGCAGCAACTTGCTTTTTCTTACGGGACAGGGATCCAACGAGCAGTACTTC. Amino acids: CASSNLLFLTGQGSNEQYF.

The CDR3 sequence is CASSSGLAAYNEQFF. Written as DNA, the CDR3 is TGTGCCAGCAGCTCCGGACTAGCAGCTTACAATGAGCAGTTCTTC. This chain joins TRBV7-3 and TRBJ2-1, with 8 nucleotides matching TRBD2. The CDR3 extends over 15 amino acids. The germline V gene encodes CDR1 SGHTA and CDR2 FQGTGA. V lost 4 bases, J lost 4 bases, and 6 bases stayed unmatched.

The V gene is TRBV10-3, the J gene TRBJ2-5; a possible D gene is TRBD2 (6 bases). V lost 6 bases and J lost 2, with 7 bases in between. The CDR3 loop spans 12 amino acids. Germline V lookup: CDR1 ENHRY, CDR2 SYGVKD. The CDR3 loop reads CAISGGQETQYF. In nucleotides, the CDR3 is TGTGCCATCAGCGGGGGACAAGAGACCCAGTACTTC.

V gene TRBV7-9 combines with J gene TRBJ2-2; 7 nucleotides align to TRBD1. Looked up from germline, CDR1 is SEHNR and CDR2 is FQNEAQ (reference sequence). This CDR3 has 15 residues. Trimming at V came to 2 bases and at J to 1 base, leaving 1 base not matched to a gene. CDR3 residues: CASSLHRGNTGELFF. In nucleotides, the CDR3 is TGTGCCAGCAGCTTACACAGGGGGAACACCGGGGAGCTGTTTTTT.

The chain has TRBV7-3 and TRBJ2-7, with 14 bases aligning to TRBD2. The germline V gene has CDR1 SGHTA and CDR2 FQGTGA. V was pared by 3 bases and J by 7 bases, with 5 bases of the junction left unmatched. This CDR3 is 15 amino acids long. CDR3 sequence reads: CASSLVGLAGDEQYF. The CDR3 DNA is TGTGCCAGCAGCTTGGTGGGACTAGCGGGGGATGAGCAGTACTTC. Together with reference TRBV7-3 and TRBJ2-7, the CDR3 gives the full variable domain: GAGVSQTPSNKVTEKGKYVELRCDPISGHTALYWYRQSLGQGPEFLIYFQGTGAADDSGLPNDRFFAVRPEGSVSTLKIQRTERGDSAVYLCASSLVGLAGDEQYFGPGTRLTVT.

The chain combines TRBV4-3 with TRBJ2-1; D is perhaps TRBD2 (6 bases). Germline lookup yields CDR1 LGHNA and CDR2 YSLEER. CDR3 length: 14 residues. The germline V and J ends were trimmed by 4 bases and 5 bases, with 12 bases remaining between them. CDR3 sequence reads: CASSPGDRDNEQFF. CDR3 DNA: TGCGCCAGCAGCCCGGGGGACCGTGACAATGAGCAGTTCTTC.